This TCR beta chain comes out of a study of cytomegalovirus exposure and HLA in healthy donors. The wider study: A prior study identified 120 million or so unique TCR beta sequences from about 179 million T cells.

13 Jbeta primers and 60 Vbeta primers were used for the PCR. Clones were sequenced by immunoSEQ multiplex PCR, and TCRdb holds only the in-frame ones, with some missing. This table has 200,000 or so clones, around 81% appearing once. The study's findings and limits: The authors later linked a missense DCLRE1C variant to TCR beta V- and J-gene trimming. A few chains tied to CMV proved CMV antigen-specific in vitro. The study assumed roughly uniform donor sequencing depth for presence/absence analyses.

CDR1 and CDR2 from the germline V gene are SGHDT and YYEEEE. With 5 bases clipped from V and 1 base from J, the junction kept 4 bases outside the gene matches. The CDR3 totals 14 residues. In regard to this clone: As yet, its antigen is unknown.

The sample comprised PBMCs. The chain carries TRBV5-6 and TRBJ2-5, with 8 bases fitting TRBD1. This clonotype was sampled from a woman aged 18 to 35 in good health and CMV-seropositive. CDR3 nucleotide sequence: TGTGCCAGCAGTCCCGGGACAGGCCAAGAGACCCAGTACTTC. Translated: CASSPGTGQETQYF.